This record covers a single TCR beta chain. The antigen is unknown. None of the donors, who were healthy HIV-negative adults, had recently had acute infections or vaccinations. The sample belongs to a study of shared clonotypes between healthy human individuals. TCRdb keeps only in-frame clones here, not all; method: immunoSEQ multiplex PCR. The sample yields roughly 720,000 clones, about 92% seen once. With V trimmed by 5 bases and J by 1 base, 4 bases remained unmatched. The CDR3 spans 15 residues. The germline gives CDR1 LNHDA, CDR2 SQIVND (reference sequence). Study-wide points: Large depth notwithstanding, sorted-subset sequencing proved incomplete by rarefaction. Shared clonotypes across all four donors exceeded non-shared ones in generation probability. Measured sharing among donors was expected to vary with sequencing depth.

Sequencing input: memory CD8+ T cells from PBMCs. Subset noted: CD45RO+ cells pooled with CCR7-negative TemRA cells. The chain combines TRBV19 with TRBJ1-1; the match to TRBD1 covers 10 bases. This receptor was obtained from a man aged 18 to 35 in good health. Some clones in this sample may be carry-over from other donors' samples. The CDR3 DNA is TGTGCCAGTAGTTACGGGACAGGGGCGAACACTGAAGCTTTCTTT. It yields the protein CASSYGTGANTEAFF.